Presented here are 20 T cell receptor beta chains from one specimen sequenced in a study of cytomegalovirus exposure and HLA in healthy donors. The PCR was carried out with 60 Vbeta primers and 13 Jbeta primers. Produced via immunoSEQ multiplex PCR; TCRdb's table is partial and in-frame only. The sample holds around 150,000 clones, 70% to 80% seen once. Sample: PBMCs. The receptor set was obtained from a human donor in good health.

V and J are TRBV28 and TRBJ2-7, with D perhaps TRBD2 (6 bases). The CDR3 extends over 15 amino acids. The germline CDR1 and CDR2 sequences are MDHEN and SYDVKM. Trimming took off 4 bases at V and 6 bases at J, with 19 bases between the two ends. CDR3: CASSSRGTHGGEQYF. The CDR3 coding sequence is TGTGCCAGCAGTTCCCGAGGGACTCATGGAGGCGAGCAGTACTTC.

This clone was detected only a few times. The chain recombines TRBV5-6 with TRBJ1-3; D might be TRBD1 (6 bases). V shed 4 bases and J shed 0 bases, with 14 bases lying between them. CDR1 SGHDT and CDR2 YYEEEE come from the germline V gene. This CDR3 spans 16 amino acids. CDR3 residues: CASSLIDRSSGNTIYF. The DNA for the CDR3 is TGTGCCAGCAGCCTTATAGACAGGAGCTCTGGAAACACCATATATTTT.

The V gene is TRBV7-2, the J gene TRBJ2-5; D not certain. The CDR3 totals 14 residues. Trimming removed 1 base at V and 0 bases at J, with 6 bases between. CDR1 and CDR2 from the germline V gene are SGHTA and FQGNSA. The chain's CDR3 is CASSLVSYQETQYF. In DNA, the CDR3 is TGTGCCAGCAGCTTAGTATCCTACCAAGAGACCCAGTACTTC.

V gene TRBV6-1 combines with J gene TRBJ2-7; 9 nucleotides match TRBD2. CDR1 is MNHNS, CDR2 SASEGT, per germline. This CDR3 contains 12 residues. The trim removed 9 bases at V and 2 bases at J, leaving 2 bases unmatched. CDR3 sequence reads: CASRGGAYEQYF. As DNA, the CDR3 is TGTGCCAGTCGCGGGGGGGCCTACGAGCAGTACTTC.

Points on this clone: A junction end diverges from the germline sequence, so it may reflect a read error. V usage is TRBV7-9 and J usage is TRBJ2-7; D possibly corresponds to TRBD2 (5 bases). This CDR3 has 12 amino acids. Per the germline V gene, CDR1 is SEHNR and CDR2 is FQNEAQ (reference sequence). The CDR3 DNA reads as TGTTCCAGCAGCCAGGCGGGTGGGGAGCAGTACTTC. Translated, it gives CSSSQAGGEQYF. Based on the CDR3 plus reference TRBV7-9 and TRBJ2-7, the full variable domain is DTGVSQNPRHKITKRGQNVTFRCDPISEHNRLYWYRQTLGQGPEFLTYFQNEAQLEKSRLLSDRFSAERPKGSFSTLEIQRTEQGDSAMYLCSSSQAGGEQYFGPGTRLTVT.

The chain couples TRBV5-1 to TRBJ2-3; 11 bases agree with TRBD2. V shed 0 bases and J 6 bases; nucleotides not matched to a gene: 6. The CDR3 totals 16 residues. Germline CDR1 reads SGHRS; CDR2 reads YFSETQ. The CDR3 protein is CASSLELAGEVDTQYF. The CDR3 DNA follows: TGCGCCAGCAGCTTGGAACTAGCGGGGGAGGTGGATACGCAGTATTTT.

The V and J genes are TRBV29-1 and TRBJ2-1, with a weak D call TRBD1 (5 bases). This CDR3 has 11 amino acids. Trimming cost V 7 bases and J 12 bases, with 16 bases left between them. Per the germline V gene, CDR1 is SQVTM and CDR2 is ANQGSEA. The CDR3 spells CSGKLREVQFF. The CDR3 DNA follows: TGCAGCGGTAAACTCAGGGAAGTGCAGTTCTTC.

The chain joins TRBV7-3 to TRBJ2-7; 7 nucleotides agree with TRBD1. The CDR3 length is 13 residues. CDR1 is SGHTA, CDR2 FQGTGA, per germline. V shed 2 bases and J 3 bases; nucleotides not matched to a gene: 1. The CDR3 protein is CASSLSGGYEQYF. In DNA, the CDR3 is TGTGCCAGCAGCTTATCAGGGGGCTACGAGCAGTACTTC.

J is TRBJ2-7 and V is TRBV6-5, with a tentative D call TRBD1 (5 bases). The CDR3 has 13 residues. Germline-derived CDR1 and CDR2 are MNHEY and SVGAGI. V gave up 8 bases and J gave up 0 bases, with 11 bases separating them. The CDR3 is CASGRADSYEQYF. The CDR3 DNA is TGTGCCAGCGGCAGGGCCGACTCCTACGAGCAGTACTTC.

CDR3 in amino acids: CASSLTTTNEKLFF. In DNA, the CDR3 is TGTGCCAGCTCACTAACAACAACTAATGAAAAACTGTTTTTT. This rearrangement joins TRBV18 to TRBJ1-4; no clear D. CDR1 is KGHSH, CDR2 LQKENI, per germline. The CDR3 runs to 14 residues. Trimming stripped 4 bases from V and 0 bases from J, with 6 bases between.

This chain uses TRBV6-5 with TRBJ2-7; 7 bases map to TRBD1. The CDR3 extends over 14 amino acids. Germline lookup yields CDR1 MNHEY and CDR2 SVGAGI. V shed 4 bases and J 2 bases; nucleotides not matched to a gene: 5. In DNA form, the CDR3 reads TGTGCCAGCAGTTCCTGGACAGGAACCTACGAGCAGTACTTC. As protein: CASSSWTGTYEQYF.

The chain joins TRBV6-1 to TRBJ1-1; unclear D gene. V was cut by 0 bases and J by 0 bases, with 5 bases left in between. The CDR3 spans 14 residues. Looked up from germline, CDR1 is MNHNS and CDR2 is SASEGT. CDR3 region: CASSEADMNTEAFF. CDR3 DNA: TGTGCCAGCAGTGAAGCTGACATGAACACTGAAGCTTTCTTT.

The chain is built from TRBV10-3 and TRBJ1-1; possible D gene TRBD1, 5 bases. The ends were cut back, 3 bases at V and 2 bases at J, with 10 bases in the middle. Germline V gene lookup returns CDR1 ENHRY and CDR2 SYGVKD. This CDR3 is 14 amino acids long. DNA for the CDR3: TGTGCCATCAGTGAAGACAGCTTAAACACTGAAGCTTTCTTT. Its protein is CAISEDSLNTEAFF.

V is TRBV7-2 and J is TRBJ1-1; 8 nucleotides line up with TRBD1. CDR1 is SGHTA and CDR2 is FQGNSA in the germline V gene. The CDR3 is 12 amino acids. The J segment lost 8 bases and the V segment lost 4 bases, leaving 3 bases of the junction unmatched. Here the CDR3 reads CASSYGTGEAFF. In DNA, the CDR3 is TGTGCCAGCAGCTACGGGACAGGAGAAGCTTTCTTT.

This chain connects TRBV28 to TRBJ2-3; TRBD2 matches at 9 bases. The CDR3 contains 15 residues. The junction had 4 bases not matched to a gene; V was cut back by 5 bases and J by 1 base. Per the germline V gene, CDR1 is MDHEN and CDR2 is SYDVKM. In DNA form, the CDR3 reads TGTGCCAGCAGTGGTAGCGGGAGCGGCACAGATACGCAGTATTTT. This translates into CASSGSGSGTDTQYF.

V gene TRBV5-4 combines with J gene TRBJ1-2, with a weak D call TRBD1 (5 bases). Trimming took off 1 base at V and 2 bases at J, with 12 bases between the two ends. The CDR3 consists of 15 residues. Germline assignment: CDR1 SGHNT and CDR2 YYREEE (reference sequence). CDR3 DNA: TGTGCCAGCAGCTTGAAGGCGCGGGGCAACTATGGCTACACCTTC. Protein: CASSLKARGNYGYTF.

The chain couples TRBV2 to TRBJ2-1; 11 nucleotides align to TRBD1. V gave up 6 bases and J gave up 8 bases; unmatched junction bases: 12. This CDR3 has 16 amino acids. CDR1 SNHLY and CDR2 FYNNEI come from the germline V gene. DNA for the CDR3: TGTGCCAGCAGCTTTTCCCGGGACAGGGGGAATTATGAGCAGTTCTTC. The encoded protein is CASSFSRDRGNYEQFF.

This sequence joins TRBV5-1 and TRBJ2-7; unclear D gene. CDR3 length: 13 amino acids. V gave up 2 bases and J gave up 4 bases, with 10 bases separating them. Germline CDR1 and CDR2: SGHRS and YFSETQ. As DNA, the CDR3 is TGCGCCAGCAGCTTCACAGTAGAATACGAGCAGTACTTC. This translates into CASSFTVEYEQYF.

The rearrangement uses TRBV10-2 and TRBJ2-1; weak D call: TRBD1 (6 bases). Trimming pared 1 base from V and 5 bases from J, leaving 12 bases between. The CDR3 runs 15 residues. Germline values: CDR1 WSHSY, CDR2 SAAADI. The CDR3 loop reads CASSELGGVNNEQFF. CDR3 bases: TGCGCCAGCAGTGAGTTAGGGGGAGTAAACAATGAGCAGTTCTTC.

V and J are TRBV6-6 and TRBJ1-5, with TRBD1 matching over 7 bases. Germline CDR1 and CDR2: MNHNY and SVGAGI (reference sequence). The CDR3 contains 15 residues. Trimming removed 1 base from V and 4 bases from J; junction bases left unmatched: 4. CDR3 amino acids: CASSYFDRANQPQHF. CDR3 nucleotides: TGTGCCAGCAGTTACTTCGACAGGGCTAATCAGCCCCAGCATTTT.